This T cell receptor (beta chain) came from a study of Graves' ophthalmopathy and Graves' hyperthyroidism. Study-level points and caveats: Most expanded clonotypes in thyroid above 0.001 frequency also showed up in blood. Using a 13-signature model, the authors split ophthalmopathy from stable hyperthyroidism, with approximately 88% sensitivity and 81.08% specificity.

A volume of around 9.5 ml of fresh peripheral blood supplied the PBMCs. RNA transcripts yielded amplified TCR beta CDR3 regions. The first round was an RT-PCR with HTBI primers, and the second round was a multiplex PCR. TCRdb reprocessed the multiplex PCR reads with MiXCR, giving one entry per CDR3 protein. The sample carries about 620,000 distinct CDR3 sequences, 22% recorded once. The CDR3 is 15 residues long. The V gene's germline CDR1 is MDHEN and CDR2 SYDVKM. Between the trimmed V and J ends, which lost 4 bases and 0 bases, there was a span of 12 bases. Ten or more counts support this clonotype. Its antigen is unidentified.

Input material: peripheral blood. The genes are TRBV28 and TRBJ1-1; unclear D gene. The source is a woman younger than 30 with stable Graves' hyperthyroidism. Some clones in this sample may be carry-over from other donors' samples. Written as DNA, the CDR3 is TGTGCCAGCAGTTCCTCCCCAGTCATGAACACTGAAGCTTTCTTT. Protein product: CASSSSPVMNTEAFF.